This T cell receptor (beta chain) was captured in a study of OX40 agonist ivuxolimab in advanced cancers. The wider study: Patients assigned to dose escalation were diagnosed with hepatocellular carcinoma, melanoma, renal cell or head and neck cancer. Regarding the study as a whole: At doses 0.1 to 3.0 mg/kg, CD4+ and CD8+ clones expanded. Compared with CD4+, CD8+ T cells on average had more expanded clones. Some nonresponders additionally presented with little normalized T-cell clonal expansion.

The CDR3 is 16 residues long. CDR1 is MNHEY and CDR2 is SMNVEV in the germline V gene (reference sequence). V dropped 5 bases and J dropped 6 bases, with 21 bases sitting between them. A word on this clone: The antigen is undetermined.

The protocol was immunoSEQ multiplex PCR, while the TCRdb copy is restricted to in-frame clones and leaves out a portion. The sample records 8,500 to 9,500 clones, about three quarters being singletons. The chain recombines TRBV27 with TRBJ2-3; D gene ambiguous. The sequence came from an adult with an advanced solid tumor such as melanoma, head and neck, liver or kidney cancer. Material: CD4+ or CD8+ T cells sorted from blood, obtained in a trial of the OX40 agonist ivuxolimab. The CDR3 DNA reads TGTGCCAGCAGTACAGCCGGGCCCTCTCTGGGGGATACGCAGTATTTT. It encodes CASSTAGPSLGDTQYF.